The 9 T cell receptor beta chains reported below all come from one sample, sequenced in a study of liver allograft versus peripheral blood T cells. On the study more broadly: Comparisons were made between T cell receptor repertoires found in transplanted livers and those circulating in recipients' peripheral blood.

TCRdb recomputed calls from the reads with MiXCR, one row per CDR3 protein. The sample carries approximately 16,000 distinct CDR3 sequences, around a fifth recorded once. The receptors here all came from a human patient who had a liver transplant. The graft donor may account for some of the T cells.

This clonotype was detected a few times. The chain combines TRBV6-1 with TRBJ1-5; 9 bases line up with TRBD1. The CDR3 has 15 amino acids. J lost 1 base, V lost 4 bases, and 2 bases had no gene match. Germline CDR1 is MNHNS and CDR2 is SASEGT. The CDR3 region has the DNA TGTGCCAGCAGTGTGACAGGGGGGAGCAATCAGCCCCAGCATTTT. It specifies CASSVTGGSNQPQHF.

This clonotype was recorded a few times. V usage is TRBV5-4 and J usage is TRBJ2-6, with TRBD2 as a possible D gene (6 bases). V was clipped by 4 bases and J by 4 bases, with 21 bases between them. The germline V gene has CDR1 SGHNT and CDR2 YYREEE (reference sequence). CDR3 length equals 18 residues. As DNA, the CDR3 is TGTGCCAGCAGCGTGTCCGGGACTCTCTTGGGCGGGGCCAACGTCCTGACTTTC. Its translation: CASSVSGTLLGGANVLTF.

In its sample, this clonotype was seen many times. The chain has TRBV10-3 and TRBJ2-2, with 12 bases lining up with TRBD2. Germline-derived CDR1 and CDR2 are ENHRY and SYGVKD. The V segment lost 3 bases and the J segment 5 bases; nucleotides outside the gene matches: 7. CDR3 length: 17 residues. CDR3 nucleotide sequence: TGTGCCATCAGTGATTCTAGCGGGAGGGCCGGAACCGGGGAGCTGTTTTTT. Translated: CAISDSSGRAGTGELFF.

This clonotype was seen only once. The CDR3 is CASSSPGRKNIQYF. CDR3 DNA: TGTGCCAGTAGTAGCCCGGGACGCAAAAACATTCAGTACTTC. The V and J genes are TRBV19 and TRBJ2-4; TRBD1 or TRBD2 may be the D gene (5 bases each). Trimming pared 4 bases from V and 3 bases from J, leaving 10 bases between. Germline V CDR1 and CDR2: LNHDA, SQIVND (reference sequence). The CDR3 is 14 amino acids.

This chain's CDR3 is CASTPGQGASGYTF. CDR3 nucleotide sequence: TGTGCCAGCACACCGGGACAGGGGGCTAGTGGCTACACCTTC. V usage is TRBV2 and J usage is TRBJ1-2; 12 nucleotides match TRBD1. J gave up 7 bases and V 7 bases, and 7 bases lay outside the gene matches. CDR1 is SNHLY and CDR2 is FYNNEI in the germline V gene. This CDR3 is 14 amino acids long. Drawing the rest from reference TRBV2 and TRBJ1-2, the complete variable domain is EPEVTQTPSHQVTQMGQEVILRCVPISNHLYFYWYRQILGQKVEFLVSFYNNEISEKSEIFDDQFSVERPDGSNFTLKIRSTKLEDSAMYFCASTPGQGASGYTFGSGTRLTVV.

The table lists this clonotype with a few counts. This chain joins TRBV7-9 and TRBJ2-6; 10 nucleotides align to TRBD1. Germline V CDR1 and CDR2: SEHNR, FQNEAQ (reference sequence). The CDR3 totals 20 residues. The V and J ends lost 8 bases and 2 bases, in that order; junction bases with no gene match: 18. The CDR3 spells CASPIEETQTGGAGANVLTF. CDR3 bases: TGTGCCAGCCCAATAGAAGAGACCCAGACAGGGGGCGCTGGGGCCAACGTCCTGACTTTC.

This clonotype was detected only a few times. The chain employs TRBV28 and TRBJ1-3; the match to TRBD1 covers 8 bases. With V trimmed by 3 bases and J by 3 bases, 16 bases remained unmatched. Germline V gene lookup returns CDR1 MDHEN and CDR2 SYDVKM. The CDR3 has 19 residues. The CDR3 region has the DNA TGTGCCAGCAGTTTTGGGTCGGCCAGGGGGCTATCGATTGGAAACACCATATATTTT. This translates into CASSFGSARGLSIGNTIYF.

Sample share makes this clonotype medium-sized. V usage is TRBV29-1 and J usage is TRBJ2-1; D not resolved. Germline V lookup: CDR1 SQVTM, CDR2 ANQGSEA. V was trimmed by 4 bases and J by 9 bases, leaving 16 bases between them. This CDR3 has 13 residues. In DNA form, the CDR3 reads TGCAGCGTTGCGCCCCTGGGCCCGGGTGAGCAGTTCTTC. The encoded protein is CSVAPLGPGEQFF.

The J gene is TRBJ1-2, the V gene TRBV28, with D possibly being TRBD1 (5 bases). Trimming shortened V by 5 bases and J by 5 bases, and 9 bases separated the two germline ends. The germline gives CDR1 MDHEN, CDR2 SYDVKM. The CDR3 has 12 residues. CDR3 in amino acids: CASSPGRYGYTF. The DNA of the CDR3 is TGTGCCAGCAGTCCAGGGAGATATGGCTACACCTTC.